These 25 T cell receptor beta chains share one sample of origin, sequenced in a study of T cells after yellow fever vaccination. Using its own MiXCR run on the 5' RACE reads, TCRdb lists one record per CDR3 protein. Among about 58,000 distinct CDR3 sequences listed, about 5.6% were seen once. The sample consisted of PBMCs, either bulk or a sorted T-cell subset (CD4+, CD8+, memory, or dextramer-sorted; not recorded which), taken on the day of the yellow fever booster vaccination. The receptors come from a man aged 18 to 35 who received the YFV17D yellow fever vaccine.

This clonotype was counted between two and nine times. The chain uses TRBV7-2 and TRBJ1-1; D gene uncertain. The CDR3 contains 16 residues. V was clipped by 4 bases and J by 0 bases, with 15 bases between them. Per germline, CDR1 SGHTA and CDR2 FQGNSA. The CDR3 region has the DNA TGTGCCAGCAGCTCTGGGGAGGGTTACATGAACACTGAAGCTTTCTTT. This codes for CASSSGEGYMNTEAFF.

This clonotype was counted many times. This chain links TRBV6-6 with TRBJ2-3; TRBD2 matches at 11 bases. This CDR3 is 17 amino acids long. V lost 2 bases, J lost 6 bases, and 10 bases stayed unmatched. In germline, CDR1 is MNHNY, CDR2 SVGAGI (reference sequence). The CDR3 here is CASSYPGLAVGADTQYF. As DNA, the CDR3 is TGTGCCAGCAGTTACCCGGGACTAGCGGTGGGGGCGGATACGCAGTATTTT.

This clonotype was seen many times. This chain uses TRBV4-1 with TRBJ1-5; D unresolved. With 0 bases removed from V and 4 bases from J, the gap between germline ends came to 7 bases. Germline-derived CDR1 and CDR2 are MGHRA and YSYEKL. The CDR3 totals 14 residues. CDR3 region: CASSQEDGNQPQHF. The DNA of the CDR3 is TGCGCCAGCAGCCAAGAAGACGGGAATCAGCCCCAGCATTTT.

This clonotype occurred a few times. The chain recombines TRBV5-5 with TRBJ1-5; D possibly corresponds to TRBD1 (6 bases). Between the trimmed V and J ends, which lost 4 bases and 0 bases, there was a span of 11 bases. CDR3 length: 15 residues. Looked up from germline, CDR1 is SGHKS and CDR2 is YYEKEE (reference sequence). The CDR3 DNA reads TGTGCCAGCAGCCTTACAGGGTATAGCAATCAGCCCCAGCATTTT. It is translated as CASSLTGYSNQPQHF.

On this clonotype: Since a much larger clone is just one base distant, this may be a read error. CDR3 sequence: CSVECIGADTQYF. CDR3 DNA sequence: TGCAGCGTTGAATGTATCGGGGCAGATACGCAGTATTTT. This chain uses TRBV29-1 with TRBJ2-3; possibly TRBD2 for D (5 bases). This CDR3 contains 13 residues. Between the trimmed V and J ends, which lost 2 bases and 4 bases, there was a span of 10 bases. Looked up from germline, CDR1 is SQVTM and CDR2 is ANQGSEA.

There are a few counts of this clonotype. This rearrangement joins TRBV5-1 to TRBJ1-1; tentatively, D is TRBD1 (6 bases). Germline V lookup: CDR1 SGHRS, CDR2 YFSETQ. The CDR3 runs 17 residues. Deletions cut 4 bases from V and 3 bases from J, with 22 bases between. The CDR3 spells CASSRSNIDRRDTEAFF. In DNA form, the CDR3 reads TGCGCCAGCAGCAGATCCAATATTGACAGGAGGGACACTGAAGCTTTCTTT.

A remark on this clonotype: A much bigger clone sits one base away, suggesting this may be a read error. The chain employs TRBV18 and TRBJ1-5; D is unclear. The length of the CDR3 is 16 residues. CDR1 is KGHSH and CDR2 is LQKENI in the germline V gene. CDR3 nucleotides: TGTGCCGGCTCGCCACCCGCGGAACCTGGTCCTCAGCCCCAGCATTTT. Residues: CAGSPPAEPGPQPQHF. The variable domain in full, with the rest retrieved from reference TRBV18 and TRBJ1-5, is NAGVMQNPRHLVRRRGQEARLRCSPMKGHSHVYWYRQLPEEGLKFMVYLQKENIIDESGMPKERFSAEFPKEGPSILRIQQVVRGDSAAYFCAGSPPAEPGPQPQHFGDGTRLSIL.

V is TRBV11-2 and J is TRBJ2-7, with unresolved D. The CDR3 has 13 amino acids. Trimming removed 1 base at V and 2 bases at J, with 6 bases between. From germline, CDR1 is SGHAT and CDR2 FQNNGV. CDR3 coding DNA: TGTGCCAGCAGCTTAGGACTGACCTACGAGCAGTACGTC. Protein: CASSLGLTYEQYV.

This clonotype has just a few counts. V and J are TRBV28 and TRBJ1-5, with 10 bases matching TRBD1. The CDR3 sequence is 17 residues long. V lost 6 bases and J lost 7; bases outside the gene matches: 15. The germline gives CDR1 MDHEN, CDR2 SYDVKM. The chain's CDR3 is CASRAGQGPVSGQPQHF. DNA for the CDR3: TGTGCCAGCAGAGCGGGACAGGGGCCTGTTTCGGGGCAGCCCCAGCATTTT.

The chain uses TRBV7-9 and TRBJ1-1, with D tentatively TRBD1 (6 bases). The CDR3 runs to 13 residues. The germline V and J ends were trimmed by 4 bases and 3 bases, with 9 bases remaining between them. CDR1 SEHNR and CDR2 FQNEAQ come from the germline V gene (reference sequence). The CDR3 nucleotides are TGTGCCAGCAGCTCCCAGGGGTACACTGAAGCTTTCTTT. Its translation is CASSSQGYTEAFF. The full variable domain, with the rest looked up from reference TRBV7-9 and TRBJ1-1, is DTGVSQNPRHKITKRGQNVTFRCDPISEHNRLYWYRQTLGQGPEFLTYFQNEAQLEKSRLLSDRFSAERPKGSFSTLEIQRTEQGDSAMYLCASSSQGYTEAFFGQGTRLTVV.

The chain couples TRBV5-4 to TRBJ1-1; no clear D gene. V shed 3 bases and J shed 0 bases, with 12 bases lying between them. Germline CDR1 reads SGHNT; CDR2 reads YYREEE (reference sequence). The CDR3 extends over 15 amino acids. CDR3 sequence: CASSSSRNMNTEAFF. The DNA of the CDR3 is TGTGCCAGCAGCTCCTCCCGGAACATGAACACTGAAGCTTTCTTT. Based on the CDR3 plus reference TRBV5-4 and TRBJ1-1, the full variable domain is ETGVTQSPTHLIKTRGQQVTLRCSSQSGHNTVSWYQQALGQGPQFIFQYYREEENGRGNFPPRFSGLQFPNYSSELNVNALELDDSALYLCASSSSRNMNTEAFFGQGTRLTVV.

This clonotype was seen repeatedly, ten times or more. The CDR3 protein is CASSTTGTSPLHF. As DNA, the CDR3 is TGTGCCAGCAGCACCACAGGGACTTCACCCCTCCACTTT. The gene calls are TRBV25-1 and TRBJ1-6; TRBD1 might be the D (6 bases). Germline CDR1 MGHDK, CDR2 SYGVNS. Trimming cost V 6 bases and J 9 bases, with 12 bases left between them. This CDR3 contains 13 residues.

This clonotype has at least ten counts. Here the CDR3 reads CASTSLGNPSTDTQYF. The CDR3 DNA reads TGTGCCAGCACCTCCCTAGGGAACCCTAGCACAGATACGCAGTATTTT. The chain uses TRBV6-2 or TRBV6-3 and TRBJ2-3; D is unclear. CDR1 is MNHEY and CDR2 is SVGEGT in the germline V gene. This CDR3 region has 16 residues. V lost 7 bases, J lost 0 bases, and 17 bases lay in between.

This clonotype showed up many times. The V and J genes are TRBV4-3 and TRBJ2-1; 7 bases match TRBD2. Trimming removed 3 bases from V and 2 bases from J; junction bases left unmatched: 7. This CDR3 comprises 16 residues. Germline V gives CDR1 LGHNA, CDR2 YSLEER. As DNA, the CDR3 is TGCGCCAGCAGCCACGGGACTATCTCTCCCTACAATGAGCAGTTCTTC. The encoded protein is CASSHGTISPYNEQFF.

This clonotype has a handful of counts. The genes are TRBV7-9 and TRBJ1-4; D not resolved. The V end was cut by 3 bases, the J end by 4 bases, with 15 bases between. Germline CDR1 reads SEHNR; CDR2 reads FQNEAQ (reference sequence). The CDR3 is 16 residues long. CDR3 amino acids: CASSFGRAALNEKLFF. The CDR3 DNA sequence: TGTGCCAGCAGCTTTGGTCGGGCAGCCCTTAATGAAAAACTGTTTTTT.

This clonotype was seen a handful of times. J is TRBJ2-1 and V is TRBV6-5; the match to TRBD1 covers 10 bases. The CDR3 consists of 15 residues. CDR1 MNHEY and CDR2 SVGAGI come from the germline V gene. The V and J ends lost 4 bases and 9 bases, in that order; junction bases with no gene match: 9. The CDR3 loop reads CASSFSGTGEGEQFF. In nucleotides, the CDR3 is TGTGCCAGCAGTTTCTCCGGGACAGGGGAGGGTGAGCAGTTCTTC.

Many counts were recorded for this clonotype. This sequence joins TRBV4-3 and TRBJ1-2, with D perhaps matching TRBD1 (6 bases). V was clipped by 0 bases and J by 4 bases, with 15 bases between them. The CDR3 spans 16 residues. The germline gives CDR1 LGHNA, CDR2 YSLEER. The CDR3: CASSQENSGEIYGYTF. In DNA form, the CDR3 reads TGCGCCAGCAGCCAAGAGAATTCAGGGGAGATCTATGGCTACACCTTC.

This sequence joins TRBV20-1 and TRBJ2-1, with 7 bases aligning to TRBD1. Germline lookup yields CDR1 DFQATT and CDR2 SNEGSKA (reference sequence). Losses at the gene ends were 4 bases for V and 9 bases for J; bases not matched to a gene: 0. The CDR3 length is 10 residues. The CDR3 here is CSANRGEQFF. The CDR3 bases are TGCAGTGCTAACAGGGGTGAGCAGTTCTTC.

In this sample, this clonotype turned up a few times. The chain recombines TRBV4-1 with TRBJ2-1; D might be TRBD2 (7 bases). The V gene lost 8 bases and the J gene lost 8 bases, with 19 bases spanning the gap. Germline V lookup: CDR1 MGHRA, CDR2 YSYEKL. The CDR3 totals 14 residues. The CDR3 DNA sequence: TGCGCCAGCGGGGGGGCGGGATTTTGGCATGAGCAGTTCTTC. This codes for CASGGAGFWHEQFF.

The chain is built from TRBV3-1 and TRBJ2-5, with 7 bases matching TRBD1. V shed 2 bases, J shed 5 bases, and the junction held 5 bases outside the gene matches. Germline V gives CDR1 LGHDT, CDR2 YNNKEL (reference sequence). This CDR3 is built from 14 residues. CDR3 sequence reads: CASSQTGVQETQYF. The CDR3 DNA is TGTGCCAGCAGCCAAACAGGGGTTCAGGAGACCCAGTACTTC.

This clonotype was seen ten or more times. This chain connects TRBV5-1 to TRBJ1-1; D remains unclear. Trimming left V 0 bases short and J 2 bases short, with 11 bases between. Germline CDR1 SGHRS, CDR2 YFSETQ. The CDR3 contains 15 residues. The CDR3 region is CASSLGPLVNTEAFF. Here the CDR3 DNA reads TGCGCCAGCAGCTTGGGGCCACTTGTCAACACTGAAGCTTTCTTT.

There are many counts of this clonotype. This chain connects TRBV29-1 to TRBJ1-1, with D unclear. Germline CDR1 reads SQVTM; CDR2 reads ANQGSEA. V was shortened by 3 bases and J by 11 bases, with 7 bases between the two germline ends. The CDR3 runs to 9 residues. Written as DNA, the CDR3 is TGCAGCGTTGACGGTAGGGCTTTCTTT. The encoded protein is CSVDGRAFF.

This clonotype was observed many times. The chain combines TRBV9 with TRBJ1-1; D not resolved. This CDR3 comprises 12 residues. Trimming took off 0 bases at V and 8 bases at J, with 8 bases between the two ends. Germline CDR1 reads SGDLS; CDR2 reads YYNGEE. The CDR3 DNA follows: TGTGCCAGCAGCGTAGCCTTCGGAGAAGCTTTCTTT. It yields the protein CASSVAFGEAFF.

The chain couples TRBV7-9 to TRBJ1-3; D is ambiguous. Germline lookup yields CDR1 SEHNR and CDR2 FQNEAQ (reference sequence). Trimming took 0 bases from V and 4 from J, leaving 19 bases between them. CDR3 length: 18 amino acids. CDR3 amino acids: CASSLAGRGPRMGNTIYF. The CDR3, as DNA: TGTGCCAGCAGCTTAGCGGGTCGAGGGCCTCGAATGGGAAACACCATATATTTT. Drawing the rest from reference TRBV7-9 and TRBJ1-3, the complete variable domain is DTGVSQNPRHKITKRGQNVTFRCDPISEHNRLYWYRQTLGQGPEFLTYFQNEAQLEKSRLLSDRFSAERPKGSFSTLEIQRTEQGDSAMYLCASSLAGRGPRMGNTIYFGEGSWLTVV.

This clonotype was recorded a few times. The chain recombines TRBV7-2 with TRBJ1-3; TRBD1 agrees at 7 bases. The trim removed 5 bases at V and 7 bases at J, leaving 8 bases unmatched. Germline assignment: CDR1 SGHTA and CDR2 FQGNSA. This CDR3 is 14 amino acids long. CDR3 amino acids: CASSHRQGRNTIYF. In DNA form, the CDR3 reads TGTGCCAGCAGCCACAGACAGGGCAGGAACACCATATATTTT.